This TCR beta chain was identified during a study of control samples from healthy donors and cancer patients. Clones were read by immunoSEQ multiplex PCR, and TCRdb kept only the in-frame ones, dropping some. The sample comprises about 90,000 clones, roughly nine tenths of which are singletons, and 3.5% to 4.5% rests with the top ten. The receptor was derived from a woman under 30 in good health. Sequenced sample: blood.

This CDR3 is CASSPRTVTDGYTF. CDR3 in DNA: TGTGCCAGCAGCCCCAGGACAGTAACCGATGGCTACACCTTC. The chain employs TRBV3-1 (or the pseudogene TRBV3-2) and TRBJ1-2; D perhaps matches TRBD1 (6 bases). CDR1 and CDR2 (germline): LGHDT, YNNKEL (reference sequence). The CDR3 loop spans 14 amino acids. V was trimmed by 4 bases and J by 6 bases, leaving 15 bases between them.